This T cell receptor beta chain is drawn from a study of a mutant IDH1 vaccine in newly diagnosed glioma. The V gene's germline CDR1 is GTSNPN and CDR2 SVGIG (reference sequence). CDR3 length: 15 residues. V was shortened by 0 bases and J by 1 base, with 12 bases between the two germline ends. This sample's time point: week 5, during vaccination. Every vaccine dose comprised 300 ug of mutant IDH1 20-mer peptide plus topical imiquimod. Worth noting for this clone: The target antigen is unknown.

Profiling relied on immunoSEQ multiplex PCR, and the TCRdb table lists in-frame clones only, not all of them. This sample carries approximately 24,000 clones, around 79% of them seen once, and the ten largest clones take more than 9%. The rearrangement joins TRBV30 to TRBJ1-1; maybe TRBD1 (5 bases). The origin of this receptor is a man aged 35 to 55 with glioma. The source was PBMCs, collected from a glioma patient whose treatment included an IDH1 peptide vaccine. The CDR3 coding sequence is TGTGCCTGGAGTGTAGACAGTCTCGGGAACACTGAAGCTTTCTTT. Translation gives CAWSVDSLGNTEAFF. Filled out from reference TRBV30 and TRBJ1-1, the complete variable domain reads SQTIHQWPATLVQPVGSPLSLECTVEGTSNPNLYWYRQAAGRGLQLLFYSVGIGQISSEVPQNLSASRPQDRQFILSSKKLLLSDSGFYLCAWSVDSLGNTEAFFGQGTRLTVV.